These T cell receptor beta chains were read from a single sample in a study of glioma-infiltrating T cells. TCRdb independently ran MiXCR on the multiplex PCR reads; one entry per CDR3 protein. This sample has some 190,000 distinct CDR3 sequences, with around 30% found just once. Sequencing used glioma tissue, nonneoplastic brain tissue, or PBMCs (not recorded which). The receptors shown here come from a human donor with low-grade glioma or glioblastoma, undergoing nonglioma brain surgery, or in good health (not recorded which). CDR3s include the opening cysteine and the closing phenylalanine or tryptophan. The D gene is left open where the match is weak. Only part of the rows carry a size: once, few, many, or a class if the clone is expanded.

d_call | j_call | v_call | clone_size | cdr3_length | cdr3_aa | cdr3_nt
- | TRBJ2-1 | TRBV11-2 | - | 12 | CASSLIVREQFF | TGTGCCAGCAGCTTAATAGTCCGGGAGCAGTTCTTC
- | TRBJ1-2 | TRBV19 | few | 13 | CASSPPGKRGYTF | TGTGCCAGTAGTCCACCCGGCAAAAGGGGCTACACCTTC
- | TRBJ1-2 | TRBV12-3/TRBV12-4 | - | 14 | CASSLTGAHMGYTF | TGTGCCAGCAGCTTGACCGGGGCCCATATGGGCTACACCTTC
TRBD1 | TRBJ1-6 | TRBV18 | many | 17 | CASSPRGQHSYNSPLHF | TGTGCCAGCTCACCGCGGGGACAGCACTCCTATAATTCACCCCTCCACTTT
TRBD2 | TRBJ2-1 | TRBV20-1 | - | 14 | CSAPFLAGVNEQFF | TGCAGTGCTCCCTTTCTAGCGGGAGTTAATGAGCAGTTCTTC
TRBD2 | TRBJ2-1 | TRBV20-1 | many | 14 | CSAEGLAGSIEQFF | TGCAGTGCTGAGGGACTAGCGGGATCCATTGAGCAGTTCTTC
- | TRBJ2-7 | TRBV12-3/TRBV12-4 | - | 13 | CASSPLRQGEQYF | TGTGCCAGCAGTCCCCTCCGGCAGGGCGAGCAGTACTTC
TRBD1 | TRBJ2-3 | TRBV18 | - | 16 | CASSPPTGRWTDTQYF | TGTGCCAGCTCACCCCCGACAGGGAGATGGACAGATACGCAGTATTTT
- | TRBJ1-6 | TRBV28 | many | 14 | CAGKGGRENSPLHF | TGTGCCGGCAAGGGGGGCAGGGAGAATTCACCCCTCCACTTT
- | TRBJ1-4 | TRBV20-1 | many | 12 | CSCGSHNEKLFF | TGCTCCTGCGGGAGCCATAATGAAAAACTGTTTTTT
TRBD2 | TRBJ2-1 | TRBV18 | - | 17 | CASSPFSRLAGGDGQFF | TGTGCCAGCTCACCATTTAGTCGACTAGCGGGAGGGGATGGGCAGTTCTTC
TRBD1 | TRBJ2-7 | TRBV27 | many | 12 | CASSRTGGEQYF | TGTGCCAGCAGTCGCACAGGGGGCGAGCAGTACTTC
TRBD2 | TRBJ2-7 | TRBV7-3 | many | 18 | CASSLAGTSGRYPYEQYF | TGTGCCAGCAGCTTAGCGGGGACTAGCGGCAGATATCCCTACGAGCAGTACTTC
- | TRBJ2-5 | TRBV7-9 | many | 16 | CASSPLEGGSQETQYF | TGTGCCAGCAGCCCCCTCGAGGGAGGATCCCAAGAGACCCAGTACTTC
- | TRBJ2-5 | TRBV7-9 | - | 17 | CASSLALGGRGDYEKYF | TGTGCCAGCAGCTTAGCCCTAGGGGGCAGGGGGGACTACGAGAAGTACTTC
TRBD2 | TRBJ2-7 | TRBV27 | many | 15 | CASSLSNSGRYEQYF | TGTGCCAGCAGTTTATCGAATAGCGGGAGGTACGAGCAGTACTTC